These 27 T cell receptor beta chains originate from one sample sequenced in a study of T cell repertoires in cytomegalovirus infection. TCRdb reprocessed the reads with MiXCR, giving one entry per CDR3 protein. The sample comprises a few hundred thousand distinct CDR3 sequences, almost 40% of which are singletons, and 48% rests with the top ten. The antigens for these receptors are not known. Here the sequenced sample was cultured PBMCs, taken from culture after CMV antigen stimulation. These receptors were collected from a human donor in good health (CMV status not recorded). Some clones in this sample may be carry-over from other donors' samples.

The table lists this clonotype with a count of one. The chain is built from TRBV4-2 and TRBJ1-3, with a tentative D call TRBD1 (5 bases). The ends were cut back, 4 bases at V and 4 bases at J, with 17 bases in the middle. Germline V lookup: CDR1 LGHNA, CDR2 YNFKEQ. The CDR3 extends over 16 amino acids. Here the CDR3 reads CASSPPGGGRGNTIYF. CDR3 in DNA: TGTGCCAGCAGCCCCCCTGGCGGGGGGAGAGGAAACACCATATATTTT.

The V and J genes are TRBV19 and TRBJ1-1, with a tentative D call TRBD1 (6 bases). V lost 0 bases, J lost 4 bases, and 9 bases lay in between. The CDR3 length is 14 residues. Germline V gene lookup returns CDR1 LNHDA and CDR2 SQIVND (reference sequence). CDR3 residues: CASSIDLGGTEAFF. The CDR3 nucleotides are TGTGCCAGTAGTATAGATTTAGGGGGCACTGAAGCTTTCTTT.

Concerning this clonotype itself: A much larger clone differs from this one at a single base, so this may be a read error. V usage is TRBV7-8 and J usage is TRBJ2-4, with 11 bases fitting TRBD2. V trimming: 4 bases; J trimming: 3 bases; junction bases outside the gene matches: 17. The CDR3 sequence is 20 residues long. Looked up from germline, CDR1 is SGHVS and CDR2 is FQNEAQ. The CDR3 is CASSSSLRTSGHKIKNIQYF. The CDR3 bases are TGTGCCAGCAGCTCATCCCTCCGGACTAGCGGGCACAAAATCAAAAACATTCAGTACTTC.

This clonotype has only one observation. CDR3 sequence reads: CASSRPGLAFPDTQYF. CDR3 DNA sequence: TGTGCCAGCAGCCGACCGGGACTAGCCTTTCCAGATACGCAGTATTTT. The chain links TRBV6-5 to TRBJ2-3, with 9 bases matching TRBD2. Germline CDR1 MNHEY, CDR2 SVGAGI. V lost 6 bases and J lost 4; bases outside the gene matches: 11. The CDR3 has 16 residues.

The chain is built from TRBV2 and TRBJ1-1, with D possibly being TRBD1 (5 bases). The CDR3 contains 15 residues. Trimming stripped 3 bases from V and 3 bases from J, with 14 bases between. Germline V lookup: CDR1 SNHLY, CDR2 FYNNEI. CDR3 nucleotides: TGTGCCAGCAGTGAGGCCGGGACGTTCTACACTGAAGCTTTCTTT. Translating gives CASSEAGTFYTEAFF.

J is TRBJ2-1 and V is TRBV20-1; no reliable D call. Germline-derived CDR1 and CDR2 are DFQATT and SNEGSKA (reference sequence). Trimming removed 4 bases at V and 2 bases at J, with 12 bases between. The CDR3 extends over 14 amino acids. In DNA, the CDR3 is TGCAGTGCTATCGAAATAGCAGCCTACAATGAGCAGTTCTTC. Translating gives CSAIEIAAYNEQFF.

The rearrangement links TRBV7-9 to TRBJ2-4; D might be TRBD2 (6 bases). Germline V lookup: CDR1 SEHNR, CDR2 FQNEAQ (reference sequence). This CDR3 comprises 14 residues. V was clipped by 5 bases and J by 5 bases, with 13 bases between them. CDR3 residues: CASSLGGVENIQYF. CDR3 nucleotide sequence: TGTGCCAGCAGCCTAGGAGGGGTCGAAAACATTCAGTACTTC.

This chain links TRBV5-1 with TRBJ2-6; maybe TRBD1 (6 bases). CDR1 is SGHRS and CDR2 is YFSETQ in the germline V gene. This CDR3 has 17 amino acids. V was pared by 7 bases and J by 0 bases, with 17 bases between. The CDR3 DNA sequence: TGCGCCAGCGGTCGTCGACAGGATAGCTCTGGGGCCAACGTCCTGACTTTC. It translates to CASGRRQDSSGANVLTF.

The chain carries TRBV6-2 or TRBV6-3 and TRBJ2-1; D is unresolved. This CDR3 is 13 amino acids long. CDR1 is MNHEY, CDR2 SVGEGT, per germline. V lost 2 bases and J lost 7, with 9 bases in between. This chain's CDR3 is CASSYPTWNEQFF. The CDR3 coding sequence is TGTGCCAGCAGTTACCCAACATGGAATGAGCAGTTCTTC.

The chain links TRBV7-2 to TRBJ2-1, with no clear D. Trimming stripped 2 bases from V and 8 bases from J, with 13 bases between. Germline-derived CDR1 and CDR2 are SGHTA and FQGNSA. CDR3 length: 14 residues. CDR3 sequence (DNA): TGTGCCAGCAGCTTACGGCTAGTAAGCTATGAGCAGTTCTTC. Encoded protein: CASSLRLVSYEQFF.

This clonotype occurred a few times. The chain links TRBV7-6 to TRBJ2-1, with 8 bases identical to TRBD1. The CDR3 is made up of 14 amino acids. Germline CDR1 reads SGHVS; CDR2 reads FNYEAQ. Trimming at V came to 5 bases and at J to 3 bases, leaving 3 bases not matched to a gene. CDR3 sequence (DNA): TGTGCCAGCAGCCGGGGACAGGACTACAATGAGCAGTTCTTC. Translated, it gives CASSRGQDYNEQFF.

In this sample, this clonotype turned up many times. J is TRBJ2-7 and V is TRBV6-1; 7 bases match TRBD1. The germline gives CDR1 MNHNS, CDR2 SASEGT. Unmatched junction bases numbered 10, after V lost 6 bases and J lost 5 bases. The CDR3 totals 14 residues. The CDR3 sequence: CASRKKTGYHEQYF. CDR3 DNA sequence: TGTGCCAGCAGAAAAAAGACAGGGTACCACGAGCAGTACTTC.

The rearrangement links TRBV15 to TRBJ2-2; TRBD2 aligns across 7 bases. Looked up from germline, CDR1 is LNHNV and CDR2 is YYDKDF (reference sequence). The V and J ends lost 0 bases and 3 bases, in that order; junction bases with no gene match: 4. The length of the CDR3 is 16 residues. For the CDR3, the DNA is TGTGCCACCAGCAGAGATCGAGGGAGGGACACCGGGGAGCTGTTTTTT. It encodes CATSRDRGRDTGELFF.

The V call is TRBV19, the J call TRBJ1-5; 9 nucleotides align to TRBD1. Trimming took 4 bases from V and 0 from J; bases not matched to a gene: 7. The germline CDR1 and CDR2 sequences are LNHDA and SQIVND (reference sequence). CDR3 length: 17 amino acids. This chain's CDR3 is CASSTLQGAHSNQPQHF. CDR3 sequence (DNA): TGTGCCAGTAGTACCCTACAGGGGGCGCATAGCAATCAGCCCCAGCATTTT.

This chain joins TRBV19 and TRBJ2-2; D is uncertain. The germline CDR1 and CDR2 sequences are LNHDA and SQIVND (reference sequence). Between the trimmed V and J ends, which lost 6 bases and 0 bases, there was a span of 20 bases. CDR3 size: 18 residues. The CDR3 is CASSNPDVAETNTGELFF. The CDR3 region has the DNA TGTGCCAGTAGCAACCCTGACGTGGCGGAGACGAACACCGGGGAGCTGTTTTTT.

The chain has TRBV7-2 and TRBJ2-3; D might be TRBD1 or TRBD2, each matching 5 bases. V was trimmed by 4 bases and J by 1 base, leaving 24 bases between them. Looked up from germline, CDR1 is SGHTA and CDR2 is FQGNSA. The CDR3 length is 19 residues. The chain's CDR3 is CASSSRRGPSLYGTDTQYF. CDR3 DNA sequence: TGTGCCAGCAGCTCCAGAAGGGGACCGTCTTTATATGGCACAGATACGCAGTATTTT.

This clonotype was seen a few times. The J gene is TRBJ2-7, the V gene TRBV11-2; 9 positions match TRBD2. V gave up 2 bases and J gave up 6 bases; unmatched junction bases: 8. Germline CDR1 is SGHAT and CDR2 is FQNNGV. The CDR3 has 15 amino acids. The CDR3 DNA reads TGTGCCAGCAGCTTAATTCAGCGGGAGGCTCGCGAGCAGTACTTC. This codes for CASSLIQREAREQYF.

This chain joins TRBV19 and TRBJ1-6; D uncertain. In germline, CDR1 is LNHDA, CDR2 SQIVND (reference sequence). The CDR3 runs 13 residues. V lost 6 bases to trimming and J lost 12 bases, with 15 bases between them. CDR3 sequence (DNA): TGTGCCAGTAGCGGGCCACAAGCTGGACCCCTCCACTTT. The encoded protein is CASSGPQAGPLHF.

In its sample, this clonotype was seen a few times. V usage is TRBV6-2 or TRBV6-3 and J usage is TRBJ2-7; D may correspond to TRBD1 or TRBD2 (5 bases each). Germline CDR1 is MNHEY and CDR2 is SVGEGT. The CDR3 covers 14 residues. With 0 bases removed from V and 7 bases from J, the gap between germline ends came to 13 bases. The CDR3 sequence: CASSYSSVEGEQYF. In DNA form, the CDR3 reads TGTGCCAGCAGTTACTCGAGCGTTGAGGGGGAGCAGTACTTC.

This rearrangement joins TRBV5-4 to TRBJ2-7; 7 bases align to TRBD2. The V gene end was trimmed by 0 bases and the J gene end by 5 bases; junction bases not matched to a gene: 14. Germline V CDR1 and CDR2: SGHNT, YYREEE (reference sequence). CDR3 length: 17 amino acids. CDR3 nucleotide sequence: TGTGCCAGCAGCTTGGTTCTGGAGGCGGGAGTCATAGACGAGCAGTACTTC. As protein: CASSLVLEAGVIDEQYF.

This chain connects TRBV4-1 to TRBJ1-4; D is ambiguous. CDR1 and CDR2 (germline): MGHRA, YSYEKL. Trimming pared 0 bases from V and 3 bases from J, leaving 20 bases between. The CDR3 spans 19 residues. The CDR3 DNA reads TGCGCCAGCAGCCAAGATAGGCCAGACCTATGGATCGCTAATGAAAAACTGTTTTTT. Amino acids: CASSQDRPDLWIANEKLFF.

This clonotype turned up a few times. The chain couples TRBV7-2 to TRBJ1-5; TRBD1 aligns across 9 bases. V was pared by 5 bases and J by 9 bases, with 11 bases of the junction left unmatched. CDR1 and CDR2 (germline): SGHTA, FQGNSA. There are 15 residues in the CDR3. The CDR3 bases are TGTGCCAGCAGCCAAACGGGACAGGGACCCTCGCCCCAGCATTTT. Encoded protein: CASSQTGQGPSPQHF.

The V call is TRBV27, the J call TRBJ2-3; D gene uncertain. Germline CDR1 reads MNHEY; CDR2 reads SMNVEV (reference sequence). CDR3 length: 17 residues. Trimming took 5 bases from V and 5 from J, leaving 23 bases between them. CDR3 in DNA: TGTGCCAGCAGTACCCCGACACAGATACGCCTTAGAGATACGCAGTATTTT. This codes for CASSTPTQIRLRDTQYF.

This clonotype was observed a few times. The V and J genes are TRBV20-1 and TRBJ2-1; 8 nucleotides agree with TRBD2. The junction had 6 bases not matched to a gene; V was cut back by 1 base and J by 7 bases. Germline values: CDR1 DFQATT, CDR2 SNEGSKA (reference sequence). The CDR3 is 14 amino acids. CDR3 sequence: CSARAGGGRNEQFF. DNA for the CDR3: TGCAGTGCTAGAGCCGGGGGGGGCAGGAATGAGCAGTTCTTC.

This clonotype was detected a few times. The chain employs TRBV4-2 and TRBJ2-1; D not resolved. V lost 1 base and J lost 8, with 3 bases in between. This CDR3 region has 11 residues. The germline V gene encodes CDR1 LGHNA and CDR2 YNFKEQ. In DNA, the CDR3 is TGTGCCAGCAGCCAAGGGTATGAGCAGTTCTTC. Translating it yields CASSQGYEQFF.

V usage is TRBV7-9 and J usage is TRBJ2-7; perhaps D is TRBD1 or TRBD2 (5 bases each). V gave up 1 base and J gave up 0 bases, with 16 bases separating them. This CDR3 contains 17 residues. Germline CDR1 and CDR2: SEHNR and FQNEAQ (reference sequence). The CDR3 DNA reads as TGTGCCAGCAGCTTAGAGTGGGGGACGGCTAGCTCCTACGAGCAGTACTTC. Translation gives CASSLEWGTASSYEQYF.

The CDR3 sequence is CAISEMGGAGEKLFF. CDR3 nucleotide sequence: TGTGCCATCAGTGAGATGGGGGGCGCCGGTGAAAAACTGTTTTTT. The V gene is TRBV10-3, the J gene TRBJ1-4; a weak D match, TRBD1 (6 bases). This CDR3 comprises 15 residues. The V end lost 2 bases, the J end lost 7 bases, and 14 bases lay between the germline ends. In germline, CDR1 is ENHRY, CDR2 SYGVKD.